These 10 T cell receptor beta chains originate from one sample sequenced in a study of cytomegalovirus exposure and HLA in healthy donors. The PCR contained 60 Vbeta and 13 Jbeta primers. The protocol was immunoSEQ multiplex PCR, while the TCRdb copy is restricted to in-frame clones and leaves out a portion. The sample has 50,000 to 55,000 clones; about 71% are singletons. Sequences were obtained from PBMCs. The source is a woman between 50 and 59 years old in good health and CMV-seropositive.

V and J are TRBV4-3 and TRBJ1-2; D may be TRBD1 (5 bases). The CDR3 contains 15 residues. The germline V gene has CDR1 LGHNA and CDR2 YSLEER. Trimming stripped 1 base from V and 4 bases from J, with 13 bases between. CDR3 loop: CASSQGPRGGYGYTF. The CDR3 DNA reads as TGCGCCAGCAGCCAAGGTCCCCGCGGGGGCTATGGCTACACCTTC.

CDR3 bases: TGCGCCAGCAGCCAAGATCGAGGACTACAAGAGACCCAGTACTTC. The encoded protein is CASSQDRGLQETQYF. This chain links TRBV4-3 with TRBJ2-5, with D possibly TRBD2 on 6 matching bases. In germline, CDR1 is LGHNA, CDR2 YSLEER. V lost 0 bases and J lost 2, with 10 bases in between. This CDR3 spans 15 amino acids.

This chain joins TRBV7-3 and TRBJ2-7, with 13 bases lining up with TRBD2. V lost 5 bases to trimming and J lost 7 bases; unmatched junction nucleotides: 8. The CDR3 totals 15 residues. The germline V gene has CDR1 SGHTA and CDR2 FQGTGA. CDR3 in amino acids: CASSIGLAGAREQYF. CDR3 sequence (DNA): TGTGCCAGCAGCATTGGACTAGCGGGAGCTCGGGAGCAGTACTTC. The full variable domain, its missing parts supplied by reference TRBV7-3 and TRBJ2-7, is GAGVSQTPSNKVTEKGKYVELRCDPISGHTALYWYRQSLGQGPEFLIYFQGTGAADDSGLPNDRFFAVRPEGSVSTLKIQRTERGDSAVYLCASSIGLAGAREQYFGPGTRLTVT.

The chain links TRBV19 to TRBJ1-4; D gene uncertain. CDR1 is LNHDA, CDR2 SQIVND, per germline (reference sequence). The CDR3 is 17 amino acids. V lost 3 bases and J 0 bases, leaving 14 bases between the germline ends. CDR3 loop: CASSISAHRSTNEKLFF. In DNA, the CDR3 is TGTGCCAGTAGTATTTCCGCACACCGCTCAACTAATGAAAAACTGTTTTTT. The whole variable domain, filled in from reference TRBV19 and TRBJ1-4, reads DGGITQSPKYLFRKEGQNVTLSCEQNLNHDAMYWYRQDPGQGLRLIYYSQIVNDFQKGDIAEGYSVSREKKESFPLTVTSAQKNPTAFYLCASSISAHRSTNEKLFFGSGTQLSVL.

V gene TRBV5-1 combines with J gene TRBJ2-1; 7 nucleotides agree with TRBD2. Trimming took 0 bases from V and 2 from J; bases not matched to a gene: 5. The V gene's germline CDR1 is SGHRS and CDR2 YFSETQ. The CDR3 contains 16 residues. The CDR3 nucleotides are TGCGCCAGCAGCTTGGCCGGTGGGGGGGCCTACAATGAGCAGTTCTTC. Its protein product is CASSLAGGGAYNEQFF. The full variable domain, completed using reference TRBV5-1 and TRBJ2-1, is KAGVTQTPRYLIKTRGQQVTLSCSPISGHRSVSWYQQTPGQGLQFLFEYFSETQRNKGNFPGRFSGRQFSNSRSEMNVSTLELGDSALYLCASSLAGGGAYNEQFFGPGTRLTVL.

V usage is TRBV28 and J usage is TRBJ1-1; tentatively, D is TRBD1 (6 bases). CDR1 MDHEN and CDR2 SYDVKM come from the germline V gene. The V gene lost 9 bases and the J gene lost 5 bases, with 16 bases spanning the gap. CDR3 size: 13 residues. The CDR3 reads CASFSSRGTEAFF. DNA for the CDR3: TGTGCCAGTTTCTCGTCGAGGGGGACTGAAGCTTTCTTT.

This clone was found a few times. The rearrangement uses TRBV15 and TRBJ2-5; D perhaps matches TRBD2 (6 bases). The germline CDR1 and CDR2 sequences are LNHNV and YYDKDF (reference sequence). Trimming shortened V by 5 bases and J by 2 bases, and 9 bases separated the two germline ends. The CDR3 has 13 residues. The CDR3 loop reads CATSYGTQETQYF. Written as DNA, the CDR3 is TGTGCCACCAGCTACGGGACTCAAGAGACCCAGTACTTC.

V gene TRBV7-3 combines with J gene TRBJ2-5; 8 nucleotides match TRBD2. The trim removed 2 bases at V and 2 bases at J, leaving 4 bases unmatched. The germline V gene has CDR1 SGHTA and CDR2 FQGTGA. CDR3 length equals 15 residues. The CDR3 DNA follows: TGTGCCAGCAGCTTAGCAGCGGGGGAGCAAGAGACCCAGTACTTC. Translating it yields CASSLAAGEQETQYF.

The J gene is TRBJ2-7, the V gene TRBV13; TRBD1 might be the D (6 bases). V was shortened by 5 bases and J by 5 bases, with 22 bases between the two germline ends. The CDR3 length is 16 residues. Looked up from germline, CDR1 is PRHDT and CDR2 is FYEKMQ (reference sequence). The CDR3 sequence: CASSPIQGPGDDEQYF. Here the CDR3 DNA reads TGTGCCAGCAGCCCAATACAGGGACCAGGGGACGACGAGCAGTACTTC. The entire variable domain, with the rest obtained from reference TRBV13 and TRBJ2-7, is as follows: AAGVIQSPRHLIKEKRETATLKCYPIPRHDTVYWYQQGPGQDPQFLISFYEKMQSDKGSIPDRFSAQQFSDYHSELNMSSLELGDSALYFCASSPIQGPGDDEQYFGPGTRLTVT.

This rearrangement joins TRBV4-3 to TRBJ2-3; perhaps TRBD2 as D (5 bases). V lost 2 bases to trimming and J lost 1 base, with 10 bases between them. Germline V lookup: CDR1 LGHNA, CDR2 YSLEER. The CDR3 loop spans 15 amino acids. The CDR3 reads CASSQRRSRTDTQYF. The CDR3, as DNA: TGCGCCAGCAGCCAAAGGAGGTCACGCACAGATACGCAGTATTTT.